Reported below is one T cell receptor beta chain. Its antigen remains unknown. This sample is drawn from a study of response to subunit inactivated influenza vaccine. This CDR3 has 14 amino acids. Looked up from germline, CDR1 is SGHAT and CDR2 is FQNNGV. Trimming took 1 base from V and 3 from J; bases not matched to a gene: 2. Study-level results: Few new T cells, the authors suggested, are recruited by each seasonal influenza vaccination.

TCRdb processed the RT-PCR reads anew with MiXCR; each CDR3 protein has one entry. The sample shows about 580,000 distinct CDR3 sequences, 12% to 15% of them seen only once. This sequence joins TRBV11-2 and TRBJ1-1, with 7 bases that match TRBD1. The starting material was PBMCs from blood, obtained 11 to 12 days after vaccination. This TCR came from a middle-aged man who received an inactivated influenza vaccine. The CDR3 nucleotides read TGTGCCAGCAGCTTAGTTCAGGGGGACACTGAAGCTTTCTTT. It encodes CASSLVQGDTEAFF.